This T cell receptor beta chain derives from a study of blood T cell repertoires in COVID-19. The wider study: Donors of Cohort 3 who recovered were those that had two negative PCRs, clearance, or symptom resolution.

Assignments of participants to cohorts depended upon their own reported clinical history. TCRdb's table, derived via immunoSEQ multiplex PCR, lists solely in-frame clones and lacks some. The table has some 180,000 clones, around 86% seen once. The CDR3 spans 14 residues. Germline CDR1 and CDR2: SGHTA and FQGNSA. V was shortened by 0 bases and J by 3 bases, with 5 bases between the two germline ends. The TCR comes from a woman in her thirties or forties in a cohort exposed to, infected with or recovered from COVID-19 (not recorded which). Sequencing was carried out using PBMCs or T cells enriched from blood (not recorded which). This chain connects TRBV7-2 to TRBJ2-2; the D is unclear. The CDR3 bases are TGTGCCAGCAGCTTAGCGCTACACACCGGGGAGCTGTTTTTT. Its protein product is CASSLALHTGELFF.